This T cell receptor (beta chain) was recorded in a study of T cell responses to AZD1222 COVID-19 vaccine. General study findings and limits: Spike-specific TCR depth and breadth grew after two AZD1222 doses. Possibly, clonal diversity was underestimated; donors were largely white British and included more females. In the spike-specific TCR repertoire, nearly half reportedly target unmutated variant regions.

The CDR3 has 14 amino acids. Trimming left V 4 bases short and J 4 bases short, with 11 bases between. Germline V gene sequence: CDR1 SGHNT, CDR2 YYREEE (reference sequence). Produced via immunoSEQ multiplex PCR; TCRdb's table is partial and in-frame only. The profile covers about 150,000 clones, with about nine tenths appearing a single time and around 2.8% taken by the ten largest. Worth noting for this clone: Its antigen is undetermined.

This clonotype was obtained from an adult in good health. The sequencing used peripheral blood, collected on day 0 of MenACWY control vaccination. The gene calls are TRBV5-4 and TRBJ1-4; weak D call: TRBD1 (5 bases). The CDR3, as DNA: TGTGCCAGCAGCAAAGACAGTCATAATGAAAAACTGTTTTTT. Its protein is CASSKDSHNEKLFF.